Listed below are T cell receptor beta chains from one sample, sequenced in a study of PD-L1 blockade in urothelial cancer. Clones were read by immunoSEQ multiplex PCR, and TCRdb kept only the in-frame ones, dropping some. This sample has tens of thousands of clones, with about 91% found just once. The sequenced sample was PBMCs, obtained around atezolizumab (anti-PD-L1) treatment. These receptors were collected from a woman of 80 years or more with urothelial cancer. CDR3s include the opening cysteine and the closing phenylalanine or tryptophan. The D gene is left open where the match is weak. Clone size, where shown, is once, few, many, or a class for clones that have expanded.

j_call clone_size v_call d_call cdr3_nt cdr3_aa
TRBJ2-2 NA TRBV9 NA TGTGCCAGCAGCTTCCGACTAGGCCCCGGGGAGCTGTTTTTT CASSFRLGPGELFF
TRBJ2-7 NA TRBV27 TRBD2 TGTGCCAGCAGGACCGGACTAGCGGGCGTCTCCTACGAGCAGTACTTC CASRTGLAGVSYEQYF
TRBJ2-1 once TRBV19 NA TGTGCCAGTAGTATCTTCGCTAGCAAAAAGGCCAATGAGCAGTTCTTC CASSIFASKKANEQFF
TRBJ1-2 NA TRBV18 NA TGTGCCAGCTCAGGTGGTGGGGCCGGAGTCGGCTACACCTTC CASSGGGAGVGYTF
TRBJ1-1 NA TRBV5-1 NA TGCGCCAGCAGCTTGGATAGGGGGAACACTGAAGCTTTCTTT CASSLDRGNTEAFF
TRBJ2-7 NA TRBV19 TRBD2 TGTGCCAGTAGTATCGGGATCGGGACTAGCATTTCCTACGAGCAGTACTTC CASSIGIGTSISYEQYF
TRBJ1-5 NA TRBV19 NA TGTGCCAGTAGCTGGGACTTACGCAATCAGCCCCAGCATTTT CASSWDLRNQPQHF
TRBJ2-7 NA TRBV18 TRBD1 TGTGCCAGCTCACTCCGACAGGGGGCTTACGAGCAGTACTTC CASSLRQGAYEQYF
TRBJ2-1 NA TRBV2 TRBD2 TGTGCCAACAACCTAGCGGGAGGCCCGCGGTATGAGCAGTTCTTC CANNLAGGPRYEQFF
TRBJ1-3 NA TRBV7-9 NA TGTGCCAGCAGCTTGGATCAGGGGACCCTGAACACCATATATTTT CASSLDQGTLNTIYF
TRBJ2-5 NA TRBV10-3 NA TGTGCCATCAGTGAGCCCAAAGAGACCCAGTACTTC CAISEPKETQYF
TRBJ1-2 once TRBV2 NA TGTGCCAGCAGGCAAATGACAGTAACTAACTATGGCTACACCTTC CASRQMTVTNYGYTF
TRBJ1-1 NA TRBV9 NA TGTGCCAGCAGCGTAGTGGCGGGTATGAACACTGAAGCTTTCTTT CASSVVAGMNTEAFF
TRBJ1-1 NA TRBV5-1 NA TGCGCCAGCAGCCCCGGAGGGCAGCTGAACACTGAAGCTTTCTTT CASSPGGQLNTEAFF
TRBJ1-1 NA TRBV7-3 NA TGTGCCAGCAGCTCGACAGTGAACACTGAAGCTTTCTTT CASSSTVNTEAFF
TRBJ2-7 NA TRBV7-9 TRBD2 TGTGCCAGCAGCCCCCGCCTAGCGGGAGAGCAGTACTTC CASSPRLAGEQYF
TRBJ2-4 NA TRBV2 TRBD1 TGTGCCAGCAGTCTTTCGGCCGGGACAGGGAACATTCAGTACTTC CASSLSAGTGNIQYF
TRBJ1-1 NA TRBV6-1 NA TGTGCCAGCGCTCTCCGGGACATACTAGGCACTGAAGCTTTCTTT CASALRDILGTEAFF
TRBJ2-5 NA TRBV28 NA TGTGCCAGCAGTATACAGGGACCCGGGGAGACCCAGTACTTC CASSIQGPGETQYF
TRBJ1-2 NA TRBV10-3 NA TGTGCCATCAGTGAGTCGGGAGGGTACGGCTACACCTTC CAISESGGYGYTF
TRBJ2-1 few TRBV10-3 TRBD1 TGTGCCATCAGTTCGGGACAGGGTCATAATGAGCAGTTCTTC CAISSGQGHNEQFF
TRBJ2-7 NA TRBV19 TRBD2 TGTGCCAGTAGTAGCTTAGCGGGAGCGGGAGAGCAGTACTTC CASSSLAGAGEQYF
TRBJ2-2 NA TRBV28 TRBD2 TGTGCCAGCAGATCGACTAGCCCGGGGTACACCGGGGAGCTGTTTTTT CASRSTSPGYTGELFF
TRBJ2-1 NA TRBV27 NA TGTGCCAGCAGTTTCTCCAATGAGCAGTTCTTC CASSFSNEQFF
TRBJ1-5 few TRBV30 NA TGTGCCTGGAGTGGAGGGACTAACTCCGATAGCAATCAGCCCCAGCATTTT CAWSGGTNSDSNQPQHF
TRBJ2-7 NA TRBV6-5 NA TGTGCCAGCAGTTACGGCAGGCCCGCCTACGAGCAGTACTTC CASSYGRPAYEQYF
TRBJ1-2 NA TRBV18 NA TGTGCCAGCTCACCAGGACAGCTCTATGGCTACACCTTC CASSPGQLYGYTF
TRBJ1-1 NA TRBV7-2 NA TGTGCCAGCAGCCTCACAGAGAACACTGAAGCTTTCTTT CASSLTENTEAFF
TRBJ2-5 NA TRBV18 TRBD1 TGTGCCAGCTCAGCCGGGACAGGGGGTTCCGAGACCCAGTACTTC CASSAGTGGSETQYF
TRBJ2-4 once TRBV5-4 TRBD1 TGTGCCAGCAGCCTACCGGGACAGGGGGCTCGAAACATTCAGTACTTC CASSLPGQGARNIQYF
TRBJ2-5 NA TRBV5-4 NA TGTGCCAGCAGCTTGGTCGGGCAGGGTGGCGGAGAGACCCAGTACTTC CASSLVGQGGGETQYF
TRBJ2-5 NA TRBV19 NA TGTGCCAGTAGTATTTGGGGAGATTCTCAAGAGACCCAGTACTTC CASSIWGDSQETQYF
TRBJ2-1 once TRBV4-1 NA TGCGCCAGCAGCCAGCTTTCCGGGAGCTGGGAGCAGTTCTTC CASSQLSGSWEQFF
TRBJ2-7 NA TRBV6-1 TRBD2 TGTGCCAGCAGTGAACCCCTGACTAGCGGGACACACGAGCAGTACTTC CASSEPLTSGTHEQYF
TRBJ1-1 NA TRBV7-8 NA TGTGCCAGCAGCTTAGGGTATCGGGGTGAAGCTTTCTTT CASSLGYRGEAFF
TRBJ1-1 NA TRBV5-6 NA TGTGCCAGCAGCCCGGTGGGGGGGATGAACACTGAAGCTTTCTTT CASSPVGGMNTEAFF
TRBJ1-3 NA TRBV28 TRBD1 TGTGCCAGCAGTTCCCCGACAGGGGCTGGAAACACCATATATTTT CASSSPTGAGNTIYF